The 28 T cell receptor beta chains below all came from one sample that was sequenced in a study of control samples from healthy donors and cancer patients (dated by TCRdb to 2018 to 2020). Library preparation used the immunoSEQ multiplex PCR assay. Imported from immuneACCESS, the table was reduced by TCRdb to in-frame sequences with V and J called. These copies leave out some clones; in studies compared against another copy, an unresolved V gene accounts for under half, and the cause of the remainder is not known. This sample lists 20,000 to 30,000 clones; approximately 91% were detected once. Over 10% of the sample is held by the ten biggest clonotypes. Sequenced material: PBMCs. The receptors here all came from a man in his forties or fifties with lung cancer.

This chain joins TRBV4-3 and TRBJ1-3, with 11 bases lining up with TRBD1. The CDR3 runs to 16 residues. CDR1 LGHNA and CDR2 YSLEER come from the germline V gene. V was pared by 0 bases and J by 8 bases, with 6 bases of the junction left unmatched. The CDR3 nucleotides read TGCGCCAGCAGCCAAGATCCGGGACAGGGGGTGGACACCATATATTTT. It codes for CASSQDPGQGVDTIYF.

The CDR3 protein is CASSHDGGNTIYF. The CDR3 region has the DNA TGTGCCAGTAGTCACGACGGAGGGAACACCATATATTTT. The chain uses TRBV19 and TRBJ1-3; D gene ambiguous. CDR3 length equals 13 residues. V was shortened by 5 bases and J by 7 bases, with 12 bases between the two germline ends. Per germline, CDR1 LNHDA and CDR2 SQIVND (reference sequence).

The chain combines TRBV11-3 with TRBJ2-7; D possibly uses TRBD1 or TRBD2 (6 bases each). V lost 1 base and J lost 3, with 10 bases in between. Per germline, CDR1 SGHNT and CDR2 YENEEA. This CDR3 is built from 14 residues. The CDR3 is CASSLGGGGYEQYF. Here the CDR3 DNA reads TGTGCCAGCAGCTTAGGAGGAGGGGGCTACGAGCAGTACTTC.

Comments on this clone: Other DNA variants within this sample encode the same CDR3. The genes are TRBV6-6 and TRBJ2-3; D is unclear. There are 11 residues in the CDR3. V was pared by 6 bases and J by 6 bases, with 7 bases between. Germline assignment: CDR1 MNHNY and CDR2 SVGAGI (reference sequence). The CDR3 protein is CASSLRDTQYF. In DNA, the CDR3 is TGTGCCAGCAGCCTCCGGGATACGCAGTATTTT.

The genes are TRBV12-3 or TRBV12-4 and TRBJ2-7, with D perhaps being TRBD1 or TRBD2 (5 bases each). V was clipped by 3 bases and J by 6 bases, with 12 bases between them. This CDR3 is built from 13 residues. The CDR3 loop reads CASSLGRNAEQYF. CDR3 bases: TGTGCCAGCAGTTTGGGACGGAATGCCGAGCAGTACTTC.

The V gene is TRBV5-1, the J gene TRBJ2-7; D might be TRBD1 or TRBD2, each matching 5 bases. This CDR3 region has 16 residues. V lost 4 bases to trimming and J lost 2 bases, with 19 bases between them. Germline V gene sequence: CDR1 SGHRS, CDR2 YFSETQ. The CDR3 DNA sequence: TGCGCCAGCAGCGGGGGACGACGCCAGGGCCCCTACGAGCAGTACTTC. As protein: CASSGGRRQGPYEQYF.

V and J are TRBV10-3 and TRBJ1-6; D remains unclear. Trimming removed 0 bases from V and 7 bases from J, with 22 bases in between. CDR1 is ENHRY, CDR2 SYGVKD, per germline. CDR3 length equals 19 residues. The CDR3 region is CAISESKGESWPTNSPLHF. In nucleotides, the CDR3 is TGTGCCATCAGTGAGTCGAAAGGAGAATCTTGGCCAACGAATTCACCCCTCCACTTT.

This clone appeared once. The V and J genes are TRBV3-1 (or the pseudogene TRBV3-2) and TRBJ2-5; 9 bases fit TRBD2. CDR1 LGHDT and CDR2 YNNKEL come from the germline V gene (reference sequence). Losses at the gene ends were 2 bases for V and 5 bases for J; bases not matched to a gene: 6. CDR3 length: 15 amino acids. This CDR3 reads CASSQTRTSVETQYF. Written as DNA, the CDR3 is TGTGCCAGCAGCCAAACAAGGACTAGCGTGGAGACCCAGTACTTC.

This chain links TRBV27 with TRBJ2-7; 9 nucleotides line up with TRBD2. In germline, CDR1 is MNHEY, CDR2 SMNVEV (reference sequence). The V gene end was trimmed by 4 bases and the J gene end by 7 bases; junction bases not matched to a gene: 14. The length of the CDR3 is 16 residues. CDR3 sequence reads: CASSSKTSGYGGEQYF. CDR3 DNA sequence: TGTGCCAGCAGTTCAAAGACTAGCGGATACGGTGGGGAGCAGTACTTC.

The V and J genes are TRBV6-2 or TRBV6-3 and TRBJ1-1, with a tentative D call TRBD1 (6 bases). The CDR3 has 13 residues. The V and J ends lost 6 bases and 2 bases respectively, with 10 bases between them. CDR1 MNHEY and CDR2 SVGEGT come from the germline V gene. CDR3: CASSSDRNTEAFF. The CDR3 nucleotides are TGTGCCAGCAGCTCGGACAGAAACACTGAAGCTTTCTTT.

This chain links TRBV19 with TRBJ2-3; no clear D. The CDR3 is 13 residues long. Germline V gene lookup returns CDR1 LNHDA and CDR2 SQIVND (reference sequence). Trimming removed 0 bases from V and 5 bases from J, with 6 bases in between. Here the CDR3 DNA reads TGTGCCAGTAGTATAGATCCGTTAGATACGCAGTATTTT. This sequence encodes CASSIDPLDTQYF.

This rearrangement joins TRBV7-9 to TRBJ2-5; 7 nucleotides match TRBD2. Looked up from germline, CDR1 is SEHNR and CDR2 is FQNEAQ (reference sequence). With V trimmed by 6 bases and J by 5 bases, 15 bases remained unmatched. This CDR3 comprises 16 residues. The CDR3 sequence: CASRPPPRMGGETQYF. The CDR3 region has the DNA TGTGCCAGCAGACCCCCCCCAAGGATGGGAGGGGAGACCCAGTACTTC.

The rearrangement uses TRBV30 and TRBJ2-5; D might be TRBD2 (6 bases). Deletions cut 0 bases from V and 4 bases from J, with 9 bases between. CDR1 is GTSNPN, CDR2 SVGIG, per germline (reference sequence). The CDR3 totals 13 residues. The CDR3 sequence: CAWSVEGPETQYF. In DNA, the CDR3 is TGTGCCTGGAGTGTGGAGGGCCCAGAGACCCAGTACTTC.

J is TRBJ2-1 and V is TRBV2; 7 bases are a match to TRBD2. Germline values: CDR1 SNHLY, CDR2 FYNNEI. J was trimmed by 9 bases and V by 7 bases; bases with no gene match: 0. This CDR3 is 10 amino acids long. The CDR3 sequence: CASKRGEQFF. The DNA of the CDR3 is TGTGCCAGCAAGCGGGGTGAGCAGTTCTTC.

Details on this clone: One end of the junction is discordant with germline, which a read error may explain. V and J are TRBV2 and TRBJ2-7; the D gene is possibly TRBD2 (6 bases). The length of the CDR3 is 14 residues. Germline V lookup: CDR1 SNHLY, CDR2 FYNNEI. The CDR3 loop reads CASKGTSTGYEQYF. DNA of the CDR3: TGTGCAAGCAAAGGAACTAGCACAGGATACGAGCAGTACTTC.

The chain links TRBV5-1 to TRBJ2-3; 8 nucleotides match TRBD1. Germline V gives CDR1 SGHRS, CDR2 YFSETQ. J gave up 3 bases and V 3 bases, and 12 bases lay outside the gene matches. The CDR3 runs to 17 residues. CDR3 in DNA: TGCGCCAGCAGCTGGCAGGGACAGGTCTTTATGACAGATACGCAGTATTTT. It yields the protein CASSWQGQVFMTDTQYF.

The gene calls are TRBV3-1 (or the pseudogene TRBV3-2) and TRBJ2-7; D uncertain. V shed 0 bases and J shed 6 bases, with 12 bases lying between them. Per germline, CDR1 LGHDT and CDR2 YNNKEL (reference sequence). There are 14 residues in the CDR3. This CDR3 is CASSQDWSSGEQYF. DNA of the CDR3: TGTGCCAGCAGCCAAGACTGGAGCTCCGGCGAGCAGTACTTC.

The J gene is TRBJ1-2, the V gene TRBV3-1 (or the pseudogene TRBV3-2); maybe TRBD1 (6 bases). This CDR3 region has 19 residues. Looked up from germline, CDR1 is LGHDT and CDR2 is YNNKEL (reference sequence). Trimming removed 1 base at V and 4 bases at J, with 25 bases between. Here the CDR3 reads CASSQARPKAGHIPYGYTF. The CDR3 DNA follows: TGTGCCAGCAGCCAAGCTCGACCGAAGGCGGGACACATCCCCTATGGCTACACCTTC.

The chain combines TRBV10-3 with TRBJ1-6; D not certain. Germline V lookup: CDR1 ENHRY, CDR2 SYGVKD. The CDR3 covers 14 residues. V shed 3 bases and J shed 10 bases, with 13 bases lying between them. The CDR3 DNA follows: TGTGCCATCAGTGATTCGGCAGGTCGGTCACCCCTCCACTTT. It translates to CAISDSAGRSPLHF.

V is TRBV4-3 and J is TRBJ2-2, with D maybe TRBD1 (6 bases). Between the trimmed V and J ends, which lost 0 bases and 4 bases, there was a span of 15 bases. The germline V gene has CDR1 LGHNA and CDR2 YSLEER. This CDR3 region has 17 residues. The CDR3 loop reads CASSQEIPGVGTGELFF. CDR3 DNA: TGCGCCAGCAGCCAAGAAATACCAGGGGTAGGCACCGGGGAGCTGTTTTTT.

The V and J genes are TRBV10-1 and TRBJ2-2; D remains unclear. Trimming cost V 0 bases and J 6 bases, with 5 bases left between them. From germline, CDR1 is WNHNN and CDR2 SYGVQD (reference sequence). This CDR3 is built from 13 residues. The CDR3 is CASSESQPGELFF. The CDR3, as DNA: TGCGCCAGCAGTGAGTCCCAACCCGGGGAGCTGTTTTTT.

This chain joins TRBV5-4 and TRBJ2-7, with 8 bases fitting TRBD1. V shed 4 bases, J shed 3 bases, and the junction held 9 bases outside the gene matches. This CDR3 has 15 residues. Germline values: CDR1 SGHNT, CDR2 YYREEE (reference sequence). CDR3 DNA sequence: TGTGCCAGCAGCGCCGGGACAGGATTCCTCTACGAGCAGTACTTC. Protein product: CASSAGTGFLYEQYF.

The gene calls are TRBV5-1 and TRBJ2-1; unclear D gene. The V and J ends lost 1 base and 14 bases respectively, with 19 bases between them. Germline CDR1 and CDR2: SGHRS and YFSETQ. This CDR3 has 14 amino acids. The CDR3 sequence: CASSLTTTTPREFF. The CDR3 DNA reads TGCGCCAGCAGCTTGACTACCACAACCCCAAGGGAGTTCTTC.

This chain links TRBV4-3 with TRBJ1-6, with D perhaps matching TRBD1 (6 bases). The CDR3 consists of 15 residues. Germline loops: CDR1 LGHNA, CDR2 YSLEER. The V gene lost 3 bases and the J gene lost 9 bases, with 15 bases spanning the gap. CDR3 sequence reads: CASSHANRAGSPLHF. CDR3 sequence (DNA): TGCGCCAGCAGCCACGCGAACAGGGCGGGTTCACCCCTCCACTTT.

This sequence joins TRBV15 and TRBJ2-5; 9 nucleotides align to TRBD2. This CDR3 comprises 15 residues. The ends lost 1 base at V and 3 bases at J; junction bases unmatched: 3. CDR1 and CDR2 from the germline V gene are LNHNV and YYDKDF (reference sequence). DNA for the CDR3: TGTGCCACCAGCAGAGGTATAGCGGGGGAAGAGACCCAGTACTTC. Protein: CATSRGIAGEETQYF.

The CDR3 protein is CASSVSGQGLDGYTF. The CDR3 coding sequence is TGTGCCAGCAGCGTATCCGGACAGGGGTTGGATGGCTACACCTTC. The J gene is TRBJ1-2, the V gene TRBV7-8; 9 bases are a match to TRBD1. CDR3 length: 15 residues. Trimming removed 5 bases from V and 6 bases from J; junction bases left unmatched: 10. Germline loops: CDR1 SGHVS, CDR2 FQNEAQ. Drawing the rest from reference TRBV7-8 and TRBJ1-2, the complete variable domain is GAGVSQSPRYKVAKRGQDVALRCDPISGHVSLFWYQQALGQGPEFLTYFQNEAQLDKSGLPSDRFFAERPEGSVSTLKIQRTQQEDSAVYLCASSVSGQGLDGYTFGSGTRLTVV.

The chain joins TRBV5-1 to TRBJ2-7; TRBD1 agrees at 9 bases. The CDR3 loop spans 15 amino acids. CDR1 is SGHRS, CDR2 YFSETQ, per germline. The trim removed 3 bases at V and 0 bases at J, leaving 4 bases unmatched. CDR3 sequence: CASSYGQGLSYEQYF. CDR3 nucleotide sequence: TGCGCCAGCAGCTACGGACAGGGGCTCTCCTACGAGCAGTACTTC. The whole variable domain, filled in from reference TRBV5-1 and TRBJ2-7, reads KAGVTQTPRYLIKTRGQQVTLSCSPISGHRSVSWYQQTPGQGLQFLFEYFSETQRNKGNFPGRFSGRQFSNSRSEMNVSTLELGDSALYLCASSYGQGLSYEQYFGPGTRLTVT.

The CDR3 region is CASSGRRLDTQYF. The DNA of the CDR3 is TGTGCCAGCAGTGGTCGCAGACTAGATACGCAGTATTTT. The chain is built from TRBV25-1 and TRBJ2-3; D remains unclear. The CDR3 consists of 13 residues. In germline, CDR1 is MGHDK, CDR2 SYGVNS. V shed 4 bases and J shed 5 bases, with 10 bases lying between them.